Below, 19 T cell receptor beta chains from the same sample are listed, as sequenced in a study of T cell responses to AZD1222 COVID-19 vaccine. Sequencing used immunoSEQ multiplex PCR; TCRdb keeps in-frame clones, though not all of them. The data hold 95,000 to 150,000 clones, with around 89% observed a single time. The sequences come from peripheral blood, collected on day 0 of AZD1222 vaccination. Source of these receptors: an adult in good health.

The CDR3 DNA is TGTGCCAGCAGCTTAACCCTCCCCGGCACAGATACGCAGTATTTT. This codes for CASSLTLPGTDTQYF. J is TRBJ2-3 and V is TRBV11-2, with D unclear. V lost 2 bases and J lost 1, with 10 bases in between. Germline-derived CDR1 and CDR2 are SGHAT and FQNNGV. CDR3 length: 15 amino acids.

V is TRBV7-6 and J is TRBJ1-3; possibly TRBD1 for D (5 bases). Germline lookup yields CDR1 SGHVS and CDR2 FNYEAQ. The CDR3 spans 18 residues. Between the trimmed V and J ends, which lost 1 base and 4 bases, there was a span of 20 bases. In DNA form, the CDR3 reads TGTGCCAGCAGCTTAGAGCCGGGACCCAGGAACGGAGGAAACACCATATATTTT. Translation: CASSLEPGPRNGGNTIYF.

The genes are TRBV19 and TRBJ2-7; D is possibly TRBD2 (5 bases). V lost 0 bases to trimming and J lost 4 bases, with 16 bases between them. The CDR3 spans 16 residues. Germline values: CDR1 LNHDA, CDR2 SQIVND (reference sequence). CDR3 sequence (DNA): TGTGCCAGTAGTATAGACCCGAACCGACGGGGATACGAGCAGTACTTC. Protein product: CASSIDPNRRGYEQYF.

The table lists this clone with a few counts. The CDR3 reads CASSQDSQWREVRETQYF. CDR3 sequence (DNA): TGTGCCAGCAGCCAAGATTCCCAGTGGAGGGAGGTTCGAGAGACCCAGTACTTC. This rearrangement joins TRBV14 to TRBJ2-5, with a weak D call TRBD2 (6 bases). The CDR3 has 18 residues. V was shortened by 0 bases and J by 4 bases, with 21 bases between the two germline ends. Germline CDR1 and CDR2: SGHDN and FVKESK.

The genes are TRBV6-5 and TRBJ2-7, with no clear D. The germline gives CDR1 MNHEY, CDR2 SVGAGI. The CDR3 has 14 residues. V lost 4 bases to trimming and J lost 3 bases, with 13 bases between them. The CDR3 here is CASSSPGLSYEQYF. DNA for the CDR3: TGTGCCAGCAGTTCCCCGGGCCTAAGCTACGAGCAGTACTTC.

The V call is TRBV27, the J call TRBJ2-3; TRBD2 matches 9 bases. The length of the CDR3 is 13 residues. The germline CDR1 and CDR2 sequences are MNHEY and SMNVEV (reference sequence). The V and J ends lost 11 bases and 7 bases, in that order; junction bases with no gene match: 10. CDR3 DNA sequence: TGTGCCTCAGGGGCGGGAGGGCCGTATACGCAGTATTTT. Its protein is CASGAGGPYTQYF.

V is TRBV3-1 (or the pseudogene TRBV3-2) and J is TRBJ2-3; a possible D gene is TRBD2 (6 bases). Germline V gene lookup returns CDR1 LGHDT and CDR2 YNNKEL (reference sequence). The germline V and J ends were trimmed by 4 bases and 5 bases, with 16 bases remaining between them. The CDR3 runs to 15 residues. In DNA form, the CDR3 reads TGTGCCAGCAGCCGGACTACCCCTTGGGAAGATACGCAGTATTTT. Residues: CASSRTTPWEDTQYF.

V and J are TRBV5-1 and TRBJ2-7; 8 bases are a match to TRBD1. Trimming removed 0 bases from V and 4 bases from J; junction bases left unmatched: 9. The CDR3 has 16 residues. Germline-derived CDR1 and CDR2 are SGHRS and YFSETQ. This CDR3 reads CASSLAGGRGVYEQYF. CDR3 nucleotides: TGCGCCAGCAGCTTGGCAGGGGGCAGAGGTGTTTACGAGCAGTACTTC. The full variable domain, with the rest looked up from reference TRBV5-1 and TRBJ2-7, is KAGVTQTPRYLIKTRGQQVTLSCSPISGHRSVSWYQQTPGQGLQFLFEYFSETQRNKGNFPGRFSGRQFSNSRSEMNVSTLELGDSALYLCASSLAGGRGVYEQYFGPGTRLTVT.

This clone was counted a few times. V is TRBV10-3 and J is TRBJ2-5; 7 nucleotides align to TRBD1. The CDR3 runs 14 residues. Germline-derived CDR1 and CDR2 are ENHRY and SYGVKD. Unmatched junction bases numbered 5, after V lost 5 bases and J lost 2 bases. CDR3 sequence: CAISTPGQQETQYF. The CDR3 region has the DNA TGTGCCATCAGTACACCGGGACAGCAAGAGACCCAGTACTTC.

The rearrangement joins TRBV27 to TRBJ2-2; D not certain. In germline, CDR1 is MNHEY, CDR2 SMNVEV (reference sequence). This CDR3 comprises 15 residues. Trimming stripped 5 bases from V and 6 bases from J, with 16 bases between. The CDR3 DNA follows: TGTGCCAGCAGTCCGATTACTATGGTCGCCGGGGAGCTGTTTTTT. This encodes CASSPITMVAGELFF.

This clone was seen a few times. The V gene is TRBV5-1, the J gene TRBJ2-7; D not certain. The V gene lost 4 bases and the J gene lost 4 bases, with 6 bases spanning the gap. The CDR3 runs 11 residues. CDR1 is SGHRS, CDR2 YFSETQ, per germline. The CDR3 is CASSPDYEQYF. In DNA form, the CDR3 reads TGCGCCAGCAGCCCAGATTACGAGCAGTACTTC.

V usage is TRBV11-2 and J usage is TRBJ1-1; 9 bases line up with TRBD1. The V and J ends lost 5 bases and 4 bases, in that order; junction bases with no gene match: 20. The CDR3 contains 19 residues. CDR1 is SGHAT and CDR2 is FQNNGV in the germline V gene. The CDR3 DNA reads as TGTGCCAGCAGCACCGTCCCGGGACAGGGATCTAGGAGATCCACTGAAGCTTTCTTT. Its protein product is CASSTVPGQGSRRSTEAFF.

This chain uses TRBV20-1 with TRBJ2-5; D uncertain. In germline, CDR1 is DFQATT, CDR2 SNEGSKA (reference sequence). The CDR3 length is 11 residues. V was pared by 6 bases and J by 5 bases, with 10 bases between. Here the CDR3 reads CSALPTETQYF. DNA for the CDR3: TGCAGTGCCCTACCGACGGAGACCCAGTACTTC.

V is TRBV6-5 and J is TRBJ1-1, with D possibly being TRBD1 (5 bases). Germline CDR1 MNHEY, CDR2 SVGAGI. The CDR3 loop spans 14 amino acids. Deletions cut 4 bases from V and 8 bases from J, with 17 bases between. CDR3 loop: CASSFSREGSEAFF. Here the CDR3 DNA reads TGTGCCAGCAGTTTTTCCCGGGAGGGGAGCGAAGCTTTCTTT.

This chain joins TRBV4-3 and TRBJ1-2; D is perhaps TRBD1 (6 bases). Trimming took off 0 bases at V and 7 bases at J, with 15 bases between the two ends. This CDR3 is built from 15 residues. Germline loops: CDR1 LGHNA, CDR2 YSLEER. The CDR3 reads CASSQDEGDRSGYTF. In nucleotides, the CDR3 is TGCGCCAGCAGCCAAGACGAGGGGGATCGGAGTGGCTACACCTTC.

The chain is built from TRBV5-1 and TRBJ2-3; no reliable D call. Germline assignment: CDR1 SGHRS and CDR2 YFSETQ. Trimming took 4 bases from V and 6 from J, leaving 6 bases between them. This CDR3 is 11 amino acids long. The CDR3 loop reads CASSLFDTQYF. The CDR3 nucleotides are TGCGCCAGCAGCCTTTTTGATACGCAGTATTTT.

The V gene is TRBV27, the J gene TRBJ2-7, with 9 bases lining up with TRBD2. Germline CDR1 reads MNHEY; CDR2 reads SMNVEV (reference sequence). The CDR3 sequence is 14 residues long. The junction had 10 bases not matched to a gene; V was cut back by 6 bases and J by 7 bases. The CDR3 spells CASSPGGGRGEQYF. CDR3 DNA: TGTGCCAGCAGCCCGGGTGGCGGGAGGGGTGAGCAGTACTTC.

The chain carries TRBV7-9 and TRBJ1-5; no reliable D call. In germline, CDR1 is SEHNR, CDR2 FQNEAQ (reference sequence). Trimming left V 5 bases short and J 0 bases short, with 11 bases between. The CDR3 has 15 residues. The CDR3 DNA is TGTGCCAGCAGCCCTCGGGGAAATAGCAATCAGCCCCAGCATTTT. Residues: CASSPRGNSNQPQHF. The variable domain in full, completed from reference TRBV7-9 and TRBJ1-5, reads DTGVSQNPRHKITKRGQNVTFRCDPISEHNRLYWYRQTLGQGPEFLTYFQNEAQLEKSRLLSDRFSAERPKGSFSTLEIQRTEQGDSAMYLCASSPRGNSNQPQHFGDGTRLSIL.

The chain has TRBV28 and TRBJ1-5; TRBD1 is a possible D gene (5 bases). The CDR3 sequence is 13 residues long. Germline loops: CDR1 MDHEN, CDR2 SYDVKM. Trimming removed 6 bases from V and 6 bases from J, with 12 bases in between. CDR3 amino acids: CASRTRDAQPQHF. CDR3 DNA: TGTGCCAGCAGGACCCGGGACGCTCAGCCCCAGCATTTT.